This is a list of T cell receptor beta chains from one sample in a study of T cells in Graves' hyperthyroidism and ophthalmopathy. One entry per CDR3 protein results from TCRdb running MiXCR on the multiplex PCR reads. This table holds 340,000 or so distinct CDR3 sequences, roughly 15% found once. Sequencing was performed on blood. The receptors were sampled from a young man with Graves' hyperthyroidism. CDR3s include the opening cysteine and the closing phenylalanine or tryptophan. D genes are given only for firm matches. Not all rows give a size; the values are once, few, many and, for expanded clones, a class.

V gene	CDR3 length	D gene	J gene	clone size	CDR3 protein	CDR3 DNA
TRBV20-1	12	NA	TRBJ1-1	many	CSAQTGNTEAFF	TGCAGTGCCCAAACAGGGAACACTGAAGCTTTCTTT
TRBV20-1	14	NA	TRBJ2-7	few	CSAREPHRDNEQYF	TGCAGTGCTAGAGAACCGCACCGGGACAACGAGCAGTACTTC
TRBV11-1	15	TRBD2	TRBJ2-7	many	CASSWEAGERVEQYF	TGTGCCAGCAGCTGGGAAGCGGGAGAAAGGGTCGAGCAGTACTTC
TRBV28	15	NA	TRBJ2-7	many	CASSSAVTPDYEQYF	TGTGCCAGCAGTTCAGCAGTAACTCCCGACTACGAGCAGTACTTC
TRBV5-5	13	TRBD2	TRBJ2-7	many	CASSSGGGREQYF	TGTGCCAGCAGCTCCGGGGGAGGGCGCGAGCAGTACTTC
TRBV12-3/TRBV12-4	15	NA	TRBJ1-1	NA	CASRKAQGPNTEASF	TGTGCCAGCAGAAAAGCGCAGGGGCCGAACACTGAAGCTTCCTTT
TRBV19	14	NA	TRBJ1-4	few	CASSIVAGKEKLFF	TGTGCCAGTAGTATAGTCGCAGGGAAAGAAAAACTGTTTTTT
TRBV2	13	NA	TRBJ2-1	many	CASRGDRRSEQFF	TGTGCCAGCAGGGGGGACCGGCGAAGTGAGCAGTTCTTC
TRBV6-5	13	NA	TRBJ1-3	few	CASSYFGGNTIYF	TGTGCCAGCAGTTACTTCGGGGGAAACACCATATATTTT
TRBV27	15	NA	TRBJ1-1	NA	CASSFMERLNTEAFF	TGTGCCAGCAGTTTTATGGAAAGGTTGAACACTGAAGCTTTCTTT
TRBV27	18	TRBD2	TRBJ2-7	few	CASSPLTITSGSSYEQYF	TGTGCCAGCAGCCCTCTCACGATCACTAGCGGGAGTTCCTACGAGCAGTACTTC
TRBV4-1	14	NA	TRBJ2-5	few	CASSQVQIQETQYF	TGCGCCAGCAGCCAAGTTCAGATCCAAGAGACCCAGTACTTC
TRBV28	15	TRBD1	TRBJ2-7	many	CASSSTGTGGGEQYF	TGTGCCAGCAGCTCCACCGGGACAGGGGGAGGGGAGCAGTACTTC
TRBV30	19	NA	TRBJ2-3	many	CAWSVRFSVLALGTDTQYF	TGTGCCTGGAGTGTACGATTTTCTGTTCTAGCGCTGGGCACAGATACGCAGTATTTT
TRBV18	16	NA	TRBJ2-7	few	CASSPATGRGGYEQYF	TGTGCCAGCTCACCCGCGACAGGCCGAGGGGGTTACGAGCAGTACTTC
TRBV13	13	NA	TRBJ2-1	NA	CASSLGTTYEQFF	TGTGCCAGCAGCTTAGGTACCACCTACGAGCAGTTCTTC
TRBV30	16	NA	TRBJ1-2	NA	CAWSAEAAEANYGYTF	TGTGCCTGGAGTGCCGAGGCGGCAGAAGCTAACTATGGCTACACCTTC
TRBV27	13	NA	TRBJ1-1	NA	CASSLRDYTEAFF	TGTGCCAGCAGTTTAAGGGATTACACTGAAGCTTTCTTT
TRBV7-2	17	TRBD1	TRBJ2-7	NA	CASSFNPQGAGTGEQYF	TGTGCCAGCAGCTTTAACCCCCAGGGGGCGGGGACCGGGGAGCAGTACTTC
TRBV6-9	15	NA	TRBJ2-7	many	CASTRPGDTYYEQYF	TGTGCCAGCACCCGACCGGGGGACACTTACTACGAGCAGTACTTC
TRBV27	14	NA	TRBJ2-4	many	CASSLSLGKNIQYF	TGTGCCAGCAGTTTATCCCTGGGCAAAAACATTCAGTACTTC
TRBV29-1	11	NA	TRBJ2-1	many	CSVWQYNEQFF	TGCAGCGTGTGGCAGTACAATGAGCAGTTCTTC
TRBV12-3/TRBV12-4	15	TRBD2	TRBJ2-7	many	CASSLPGLAGAEQYF	TGTGCCAGCAGTCTCCCGGGACTAGCGGGAGCCGAGCAGTACTTC
TRBV20-1	13	TRBD2	TRBJ2-7	many	CSAAGRASYEQYF	TGCAGTGCCGCCGGGAGGGCCTCCTACGAGCAGTACTTC
TRBV12-3/TRBV12-4	16	TRBD2	TRBJ2-2	NA	CASSWGRAGAFGELFF	TGTGCCAGCAGCTGGGGACGAGCGGGAGCGTTCGGGGAGCTGTTTTTT
TRBV20-1	15	NA	TRBJ2-7	many	CSARTRRSPTYEQYF	TGCAGTGCTAGAACCCGACGCTCCCCCACCTACGAGCAGTACTTC